This is a list of T cell receptor beta chains from one sample in a study of shared clonotypes between healthy human individuals. Profiled with immunoSEQ multiplex PCR; TCRdb holds only in-frame clones, not every one. The table includes approximately 1,000,000 clones, about 80% detected once. The source material was memory CD4+ T cells from PBMCs. The receptors originated from a man younger than 35 in good health. Some clones in this sample may be carry-over from other donors' samples. Each CDR3 is given with its conserved first and last residue. D genes are given only for firm matches. Size is stated for part of the rows, as once, few or many counts, or as a class when the clone is expanded.

v_call	j_call	clone_size	d_call	cdr3_aa	cdr3_nt
TRBV30	TRBJ2-1	.	.	CAWTPAGALKNNEQFF	TGTGCCTGGACCCCGGCCGGGGCCCTAAAGAACAATGAGCAGTTCTTC
TRBV18	TRBJ1-1	many	.	CASCIHRNTEAFF	TGTGCCAGCTGCATCCACAGGAACACTGAAGCTTTCTTT
TRBV28	TRBJ2-1	.	.	CASGLGTYNEQFF	TGTGCCAGCGGCCTTGGGACTTACAATGAGCAGTTCTTC
TRBV5-4	TRBJ2-7	.	.	CASSLDPRRDEQYF	TGTGCCAGCAGCTTGGATCCCCGCCGGGACGAGCAGTACTTC
TRBV27	TRBJ2-1	.	.	CATQAGRSYNEQFF	TGTGCCACCCAAGCGGGTCGGTCCTACAATGAGCAGTTCTTC
TRBV18	TRBJ1-4	.	.	CASSPGQIEREKLFF	TGTGCCAGCTCACCCGGACAAATTGAGAGGGAAAAACTGTTTTTT
TRBV27	TRBJ1-1	few	.	CASSLQGGNTEAFF	TGTGCCAGCAGTTTGCAGGGCGGGAACACTGAAGCTTTCTTT
TRBV5-1	TRBJ2-1	.	.	CASSLVLSYNEQFF	TGCGCCAGCAGCTTGGTCCTCTCCTACAATGAGCAGTTCTTC
TRBV9	TRBJ2-4	.	.	CASSVSGSAKNIQYF	TGTGCCAGCAGCGTCAGCGGCTCAGCCAAAAACATTCAGTACTTC
TRBV11-2	TRBJ2-5	few	TRBD1	CASSSPEGAGETQYF	TGTGCCAGCAGTTCCCCAGAGGGGGCGGGAGAGACCCAGTACTTC
TRBV5-1	TRBJ2-2	.	.	CASSLLASNTGELFF	TGCGCCAGCAGCTTGTTAGCATCTAACACCGGGGAGCTGTTTTTT
TRBV27	TRBJ2-7	.	TRBD2	CASSPLAGGAREQYF	TGTGCCAGCAGTCCCTTGGCGGGGGGGGCTCGTGAGCAGTACTTC
TRBV5-4	TRBJ2-2	many	.	CASSLGGGTGELFF	TGTGCCAGCAGCTTGGGAGGGGGCACCGGGGAGCTGTTTTTT
TRBV11-2	TRBJ2-3	.	TRBD2	CASSPIAGGSTDTQYF	TGTGCCAGCAGCCCTATTGCGGGGGGAAGCACAGATACGCAGTATTTT
TRBV7-9	TRBJ2-5	once	.	CASSLEGIRARGTQYF	TGTGCCAGCAGCTTAGAGGGTATACGGGCTCGCGGGACCCAGTACTTC
TRBV28	TRBJ2-7	.	TRBD1	CASSSGTGLHEQYF	TGTGCCAGCAGTTCCGGGACAGGGCTCCACGAGCAGTACTTC
TRBV10-3	TRBJ1-4	.	TRBD1	CAISDPGTATNEKLFF	TGTGCCATCAGTGATCCAGGGACAGCGACTAATGAAAAACTGTTTTTT
TRBV15	TRBJ2-5	.	TRBD2	CATSRGSGGQETQYF	TGTGCCACCAGCAGAGGTAGCGGGGGACAAGAGACCCAGTACTTC
TRBV5-8	TRBJ1-3	.	TRBD1	CASSVDRERNTIYF	TGTGCCAGCAGCGTAGACAGGGAGAGAAACACCATATATTTT
TRBV5-4	TRBJ2-1	.	TRBD2	CASSPPAGGYNEQFF	TGTGCCAGCAGTCCCCCTGCGGGGGGATACAATGAGCAGTTCTTC
TRBV28	TRBJ1-1	.	.	CASMRLAAFF	TGTGCCAGCATGAGGTTGGCAGCTTTCTTT
TRBV2	TRBJ2-5	once	.	CASSEGEGFRETQYF	TGTGCCAGCAGTGAGGGAGAGGGGTTTCGGGAGACCCAGTACTTC
TRBV5-4	TRBJ2-7	.	.	CASTSTTEFYEQYF	TGTGCCAGCACCTCAACAACAGAGTTCTACGAGCAGTACTTC
TRBV2	TRBJ1-1	many	TRBD1	CASWGDRRTEAFF	TGTGCCAGCTGGGGGGACAGGAGAACTGAAGCTTTCTTT
TRBV11-2	TRBJ2-5	.	.	CASSRSRGGGETQYF	TGTGCCAGCAGCCGCTCGAGGGGAGGAGGGGAGACCCAGTACTTC
TRBV2	TRBJ2-3	.	TRBD2	CASRLAGGTDTQYF	TGTGCCAGCAGACTAGCGGGAGGCACAGATACGCAGTATTTT
TRBV10-3	TRBJ2-2	.	TRBD2	CAISNLAGTNTGELFF	TGTGCCATCAGTAATCTAGCGGGGACGAACACCGGGGAGCTGTTTTTT
TRBV5-4	TRBJ2-1	.	TRBD1	CASSLSLQGSSYNEQFF	TGTGCCAGCAGCTTGTCCCTACAGGGGAGCTCCTACAATGAGCAGTTCTTC
TRBV7-9	TRBJ2-7	few	TRBD1	CASSARQGIVNEQYF	TGTGCCAGCAGCGCCCGACAGGGAATTGTGAACGAGCAGTACTTC
TRBV2	TRBJ1-5	.	.	CASGGAGQPQHF	TGTGCCAGCGGAGGGGCCGGGCAGCCCCAGCATTTT
TRBV7-2	TRBJ2-6	.	.	CASGPSGANVLTF	TGTGCCAGCGGACCCTCGGGGGCCAACGTCCTGACTTTC
TRBV2	TRBJ1-3	many	.	CASSPGSRGNTIYF	TGTGCCAGCAGTCCAGGGAGTCGTGGAAACACCATATATTTT
TRBV7-9	TRBJ2-1	.	TRBD1	CASSLDRGYNEQFF	TGTGCCAGCAGCCTAGACAGGGGTTACAATGAGCAGTTCTTC
TRBV10-3	TRBJ2-7	.	TRBD1	CAISGTGTTYEQYF	TGTGCCATCAGTGGGACAGGGACAACTTACGAGCAGTACTTC
TRBV30	TRBJ1-2	few	.	CAWSQRGYGYTF	TGTGCCTGGAGTCAGAGGGGCTATGGCTACACCTTC
TRBV5-6	TRBJ2-1	.	TRBD1	CASSRQGQRYNEQFF	TGTGCCAGCAGTAGACAGGGGCAGCGTTACAATGAGCAGTTCTTC
TRBV5-1	TRBJ2-3	.	.	CASSLLPLSTDTQYF	TGCGCCAGCAGCTTGCTCCCCCTTTCCACAGATACGCAGTATTTT
TRBV9	TRBJ2-3	.	.	CASSAALGITDTQYF	TGTGCCAGCAGCGCCGCGCTGGGGATCACAGATACGCAGTATTTT
TRBV13	TRBJ2-5	.	.	CASSLDRLQETQYF	TGTGCCAGCAGCTTAGACCGCTTACAAGAGACCCAGTACTTC
TRBV9	TRBJ2-2	.	TRBD1	CASSPQGAYTGELFF	TGTGCCAGCAGCCCCCAGGGGGCTTACACCGGGGAGCTGTTTTTT
TRBV5-4	TRBJ2-2	.	TRBD1	CASSRVDRDTGELFF	TGTGCCAGCAGTCGCGTCGACAGGGACACCGGGGAGCTGTTTTTT
TRBV11-3	TRBJ2-3	.	TRBD1	CASSLGGGHSTDTQYF	TGTGCCAGCAGCTTAGGAGGGGGCCATAGCACAGATACGCAGTATTTT
TRBV7-3	TRBJ2-7	.	TRBD2	CASSASGSPYEQYF	TGTGCCAGCAGCGCTAGCGGGAGTCCCTACGAGCAGTACTTC
TRBV15	TRBJ2-7	.	.	CATTNVGPGEQYF	TGTGCCACCACCAACGTCGGACCAGGAGAGCAGTACTTC
TRBV9	TRBJ2-1	.	.	CASSVRSTRNNEQFF	TGTGCCAGCAGCGTCAGATCAACTAGAAACAATGAGCAGTTCTTC
TRBV11-2	TRBJ2-3	once	.	CASSYLIGGVGLTDTQYF	TGTGCCAGCAGCTACCTAATTGGAGGCGTGGGACTCACAGATACGCAGTATTTT
TRBV6-1	TRBJ2-1	once	TRBD2	CASSEGNWSGRRNEQFF	TGTGCCAGCAGTGAAGGGAATTGGAGCGGGAGAAGGAATGAGCAGTTCTTC
TRBV6-6	TRBJ2-7	.	.	CASSTRHEQYF	TGTGCCAGCAGCACTCGACACGAGCAGTACTTC